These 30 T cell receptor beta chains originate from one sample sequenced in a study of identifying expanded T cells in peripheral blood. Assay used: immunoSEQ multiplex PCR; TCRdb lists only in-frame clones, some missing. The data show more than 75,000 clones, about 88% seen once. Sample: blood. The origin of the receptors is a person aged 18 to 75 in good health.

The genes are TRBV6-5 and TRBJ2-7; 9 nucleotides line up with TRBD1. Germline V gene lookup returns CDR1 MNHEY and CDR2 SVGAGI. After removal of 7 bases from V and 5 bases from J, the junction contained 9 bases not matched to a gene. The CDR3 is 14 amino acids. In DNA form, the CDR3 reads TGTGCCAGCACAGGGACAGGGAATACCCACGAGCAGTACTTC. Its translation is CASTGTGNTHEQYF.

DNA for the CDR3: TGTGCCAGCAGCTTAGATCTACTACAGTATTTT. Amino acid sequence: CASSLDLLQYF. The rearrangement uses TRBV11-2 and TRBJ2-3; unclear D gene. Germline CDR1 SGHAT, CDR2 FQNNGV. The CDR3 totals 11 residues. V gave up 0 bases and J gave up 12 bases, with 7 bases separating them.

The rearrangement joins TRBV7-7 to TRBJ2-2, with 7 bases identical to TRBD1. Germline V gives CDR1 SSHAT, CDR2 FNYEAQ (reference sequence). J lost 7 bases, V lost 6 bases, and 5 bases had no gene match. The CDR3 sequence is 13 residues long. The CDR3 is CASRSTGIGELFF. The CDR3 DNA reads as TGTGCCAGCAGATCGACAGGGATCGGGGAGCTGTTTTTT.

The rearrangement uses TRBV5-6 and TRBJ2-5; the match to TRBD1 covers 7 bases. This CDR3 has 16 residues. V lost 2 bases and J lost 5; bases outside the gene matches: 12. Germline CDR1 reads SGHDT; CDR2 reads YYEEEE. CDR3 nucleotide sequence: TGTGCCAGCAGCTTTTACCGACAGGGTCTTTGGGAGACCCAGTACTTC. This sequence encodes CASSFYRQGLWETQYF.

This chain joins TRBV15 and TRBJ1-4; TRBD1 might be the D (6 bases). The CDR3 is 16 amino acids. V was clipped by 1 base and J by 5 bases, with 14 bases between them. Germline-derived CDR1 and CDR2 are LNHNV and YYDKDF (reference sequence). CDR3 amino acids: CATSRGKQGSNEKLFF. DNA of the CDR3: TGTGCCACCAGCAGAGGGAAACAGGGATCAAATGAAAAACTGTTTTTT.

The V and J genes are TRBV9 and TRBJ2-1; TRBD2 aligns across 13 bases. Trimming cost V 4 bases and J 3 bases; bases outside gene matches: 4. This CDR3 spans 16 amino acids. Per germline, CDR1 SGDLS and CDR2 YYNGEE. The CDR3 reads CASSLGTSGNYNEQFF. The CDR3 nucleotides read TGTGCCAGCAGCTTGGGGACTAGCGGGAACTACAATGAGCAGTTCTTC.

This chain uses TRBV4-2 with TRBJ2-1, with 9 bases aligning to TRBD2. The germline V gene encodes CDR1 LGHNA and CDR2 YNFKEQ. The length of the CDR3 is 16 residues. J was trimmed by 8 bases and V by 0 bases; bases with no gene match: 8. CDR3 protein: CASSQELAGGRYEQFF. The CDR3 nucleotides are TGTGCCAGCAGCCAAGAACTCGCGGGGGGGCGCTATGAGCAGTTCTTC.

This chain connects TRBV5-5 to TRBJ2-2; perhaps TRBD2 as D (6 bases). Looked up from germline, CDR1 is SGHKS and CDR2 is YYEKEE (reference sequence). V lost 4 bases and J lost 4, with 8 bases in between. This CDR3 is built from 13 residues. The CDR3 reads CASSVEGTGELFF. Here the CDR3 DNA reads TGTGCCAGCAGCGTGGAGGGCACCGGGGAGCTGTTTTTT.

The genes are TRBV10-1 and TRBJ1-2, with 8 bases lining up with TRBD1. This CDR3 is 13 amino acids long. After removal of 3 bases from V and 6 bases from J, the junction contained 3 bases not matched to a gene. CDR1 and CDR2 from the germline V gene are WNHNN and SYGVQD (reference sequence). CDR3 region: CASSETGGNGYTF. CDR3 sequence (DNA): TGCGCCAGCAGTGAAACAGGGGGAAATGGCTACACCTTC.

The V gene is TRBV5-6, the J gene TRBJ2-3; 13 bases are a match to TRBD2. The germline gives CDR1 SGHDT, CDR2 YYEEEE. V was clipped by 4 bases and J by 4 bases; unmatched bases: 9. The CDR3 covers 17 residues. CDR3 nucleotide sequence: TGTGCCAGCAGCCAGCCCGGGACTAGCGGGATCGCAGATACGCAGTATTTT. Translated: CASSQPGTSGIADTQYF.

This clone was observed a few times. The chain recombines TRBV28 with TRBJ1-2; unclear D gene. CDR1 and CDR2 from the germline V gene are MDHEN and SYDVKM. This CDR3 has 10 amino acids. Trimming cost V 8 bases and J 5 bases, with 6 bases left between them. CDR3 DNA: TGTGCCAGCCGGGCATATGGCTACACCTTC. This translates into CASRAYGYTF.

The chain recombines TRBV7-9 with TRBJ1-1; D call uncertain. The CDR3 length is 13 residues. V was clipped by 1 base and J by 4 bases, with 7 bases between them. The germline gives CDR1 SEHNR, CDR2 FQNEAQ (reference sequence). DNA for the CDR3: TGTGCCAGCAGCTTAGGGGGTTCCACTGAAGCTTTCTTT. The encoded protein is CASSLGGSTEAFF.

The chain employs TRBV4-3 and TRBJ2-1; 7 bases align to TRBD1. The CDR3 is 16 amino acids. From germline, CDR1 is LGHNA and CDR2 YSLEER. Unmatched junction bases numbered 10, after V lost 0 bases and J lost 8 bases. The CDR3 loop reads CASSQDNRGFGDEQFF. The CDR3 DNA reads TGCGCCAGCAGCCAAGATAACAGGGGCTTTGGGGATGAGCAGTTCTTC.

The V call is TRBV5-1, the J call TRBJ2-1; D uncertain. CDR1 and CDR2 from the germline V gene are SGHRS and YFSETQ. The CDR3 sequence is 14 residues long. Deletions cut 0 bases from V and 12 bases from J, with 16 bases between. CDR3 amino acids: CASSLDPASVLQFF. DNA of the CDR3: TGCGCCAGCAGCTTGGACCCAGCGAGCGTTCTGCAGTTCTTC.

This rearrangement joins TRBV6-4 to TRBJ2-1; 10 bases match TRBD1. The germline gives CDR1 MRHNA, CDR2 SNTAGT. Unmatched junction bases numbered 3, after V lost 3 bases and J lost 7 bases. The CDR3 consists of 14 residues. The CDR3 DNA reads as TGTGCCAGCAGTGAGGGGACAGGGGAGAATGAGCAGTTCTTC. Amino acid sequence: CASSEGTGENEQFF.

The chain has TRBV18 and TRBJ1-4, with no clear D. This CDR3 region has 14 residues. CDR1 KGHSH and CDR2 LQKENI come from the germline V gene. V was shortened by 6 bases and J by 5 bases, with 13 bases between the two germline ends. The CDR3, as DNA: TGTGCCAGCTCCCCCCCCGGAGGGAATGAAAAACTGTTTTTT. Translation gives CASSPPGGNEKLFF.

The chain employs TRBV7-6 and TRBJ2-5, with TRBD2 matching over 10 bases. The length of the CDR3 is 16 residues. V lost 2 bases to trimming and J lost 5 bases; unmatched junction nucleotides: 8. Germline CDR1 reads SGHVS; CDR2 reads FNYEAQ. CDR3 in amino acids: CASSLLAGGRVETQYF. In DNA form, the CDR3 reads TGTGCCAGCAGCTTATTAGCGGGGGGCCGAGTGGAGACCCAGTACTTC.

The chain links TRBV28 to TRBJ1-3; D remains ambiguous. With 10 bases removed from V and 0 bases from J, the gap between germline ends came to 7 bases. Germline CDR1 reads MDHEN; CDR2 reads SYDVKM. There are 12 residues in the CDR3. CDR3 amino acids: CAIQDSGNTIYF. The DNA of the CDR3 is TGTGCCATCCAAGACTCTGGAAACACCATATATTTT.

The CDR3 sequence is CASSGWGGHQPQHF. The CDR3 bases are TGTGCCAGCAGCGGATGGGGTGGGCATCAGCCCCAGCATTTT. The chain uses TRBV28 and TRBJ1-5, with D unresolved. This CDR3 is 14 amino acids long. Deletions cut 6 bases from V and 5 bases from J, with 14 bases between. Germline CDR1 reads MDHEN; CDR2 reads SYDVKM.

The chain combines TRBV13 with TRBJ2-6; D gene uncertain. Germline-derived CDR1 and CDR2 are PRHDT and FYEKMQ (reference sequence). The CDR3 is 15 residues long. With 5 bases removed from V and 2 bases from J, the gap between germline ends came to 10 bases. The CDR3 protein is CASSPVPTGANVLTF. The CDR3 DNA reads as TGTGCCAGCAGCCCGGTCCCTACTGGGGCCAACGTCCTGACTTTC.

This CDR3 is CASSSRDRGHQETQYF. The CDR3 bases are TGTGCCAGCAGCAGCCGGGACAGGGGGCACCAAGAGACCCAGTACTTC. This chain links TRBV2 with TRBJ2-5; 12 bases map to TRBD1. CDR3 size: 16 residues. V lost 6 bases and J lost 0; bases outside the gene matches: 5. CDR1 and CDR2 (germline): SNHLY, FYNNEI.

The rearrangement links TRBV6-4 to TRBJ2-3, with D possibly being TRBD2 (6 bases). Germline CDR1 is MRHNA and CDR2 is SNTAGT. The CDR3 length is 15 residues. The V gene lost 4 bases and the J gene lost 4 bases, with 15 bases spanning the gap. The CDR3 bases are TGTGCCAGCAGTGCAACGGCGGGAACGGCAGATACGCAGTATTTT. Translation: CASSATAGTADTQYF.

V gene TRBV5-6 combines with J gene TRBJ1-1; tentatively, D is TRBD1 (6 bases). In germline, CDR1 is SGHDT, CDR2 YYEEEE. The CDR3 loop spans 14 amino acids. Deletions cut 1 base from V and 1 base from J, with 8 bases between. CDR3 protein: CASSLTGPNTEAFF. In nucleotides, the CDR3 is TGTGCCAGCAGCTTGACAGGGCCGAACACTGAAGCTTTCTTT.

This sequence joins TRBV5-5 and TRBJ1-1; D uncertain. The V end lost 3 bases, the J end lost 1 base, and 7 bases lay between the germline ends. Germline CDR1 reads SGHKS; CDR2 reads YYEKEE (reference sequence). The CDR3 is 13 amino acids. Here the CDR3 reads CASSYLRNTEAFF. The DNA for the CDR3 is TGTGCCAGCAGCTACCTCAGGAACACTGAAGCTTTCTTT.

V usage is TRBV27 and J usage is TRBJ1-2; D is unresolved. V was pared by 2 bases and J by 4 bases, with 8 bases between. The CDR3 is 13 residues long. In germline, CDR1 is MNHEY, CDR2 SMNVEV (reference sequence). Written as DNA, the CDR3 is TGTGCCAGCAGTTTAACGGCCTCCTATGGCTACACCTTC. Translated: CASSLTASYGYTF.

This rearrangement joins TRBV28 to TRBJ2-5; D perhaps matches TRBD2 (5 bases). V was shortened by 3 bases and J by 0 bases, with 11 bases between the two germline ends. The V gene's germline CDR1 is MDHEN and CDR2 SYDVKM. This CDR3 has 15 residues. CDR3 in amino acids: CASSLGVGYQETQYF. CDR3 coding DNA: TGTGCCAGCAGTTTGGGAGTGGGGTACCAAGAGACCCAGTACTTC.

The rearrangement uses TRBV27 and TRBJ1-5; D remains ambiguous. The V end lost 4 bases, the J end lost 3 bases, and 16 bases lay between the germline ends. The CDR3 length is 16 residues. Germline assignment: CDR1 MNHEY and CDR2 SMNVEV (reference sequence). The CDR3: CASSSAKERVNQPQHF. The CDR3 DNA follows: TGTGCCAGCAGTTCGGCCAAAGAGCGGGTCAATCAGCCCCAGCATTTT.

CDR3 in amino acids: CASSLGLRGDNEQFF. CDR3 bases: TGTGCCAGCAGCTTGGGCTTGCGGGGGGACAATGAGCAGTTCTTC. The chain is built from TRBV5-6 and TRBJ2-1; 8 nucleotides agree with TRBD2. The germline V gene encodes CDR1 SGHDT and CDR2 YYEEEE. The CDR3 is 15 residues long. The ends lost 0 bases at V and 5 bases at J; junction bases unmatched: 4. Complete variable domain (other parts from reference TRBV5-6 and TRBJ2-1): DAGVTQSPTHLIKTRGQQVTLRCSPKSGHDTVSWYQQALGQGPQFIFQYYEEEERQRGNFPDRFSGHQFPNYSSELNVNALLLGDSALYLCASSLGLRGDNEQFFGPGTRLTVL.

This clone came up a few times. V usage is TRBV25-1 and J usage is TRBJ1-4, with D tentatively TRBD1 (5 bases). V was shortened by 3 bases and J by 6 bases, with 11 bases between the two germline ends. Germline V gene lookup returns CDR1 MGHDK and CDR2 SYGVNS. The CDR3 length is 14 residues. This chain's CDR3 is CASSDWTIHEKLFF. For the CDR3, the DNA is TGTGCCAGCAGTGATTGGACAATTCATGAAAAACTGTTTTTT.

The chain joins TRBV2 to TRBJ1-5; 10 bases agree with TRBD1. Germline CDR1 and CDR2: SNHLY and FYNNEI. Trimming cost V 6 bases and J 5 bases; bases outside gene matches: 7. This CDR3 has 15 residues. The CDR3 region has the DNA TGTGCCAGCAGCCCGGGACAGGGGTACCATCAGCCCCAGCATTTT. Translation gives CASSPGQGYHQPQHF.